These 8 T cell receptor beta chains came from one sample sequenced in a study of tissue T cells after allogeneic stem cell transplantation. The protocol was immunoSEQ multiplex PCR, while the TCRdb copy is restricted to in-frame clones and leaves out a portion. Here the sample spans about 50,000 clones, around 69% being singletons. The sequenced material came from sorted cells pooled from one or two spleens. The source is a pool of C57BL/6 mice in good health.

The sample holds a few counts of this clone. These gene names are mouse names. The read comes to an end 1 residue before the CDR3 does, leaving the germline J gene to fill in the end. The rearrangement links TRBV2 to TRBJ2-7; 10 nucleotides agree with TRBD2. The CDR3 is 12 residues long. CDR1 is LGHNA, CDR2 YSYQKL, per germline. With V trimmed by 5 bases and J by 6 bases, 1 base remained unmatched. This CDR3 is CASSGTGVEQYF. The sequenced CDR3 bases are TGTGCCAGCAGCGGGACTGGGGTTGAACAGTAC.

This clone was observed a single time. The gene names given are mouse names. Sequencing ends 1 residue short of the CDR3 end; the germline J gene provides the rest. The chain has TRBV4 and TRBJ2-1; D is ambiguous. The CDR3 has 13 residues. CDR1 and CDR2 (germline): LGHDT, YNNKQL (reference sequence). V was pared by 3 bases and J by 3 bases, with 6 bases between. This chain's CDR3 is CASSYWVYAEQFF. Partial CDR3 DNA: TGTGCCAGCAGCTATTGGGTCTATGCTGAGCAGTTC.

A word on this clone: Genes and germline come from the mouse. The observed sequence ends 1 residue before the CDR3 terminus, with the missing tail filled in from the germline J gene. The V and J genes are TRBV4 and TRBJ2-1; 13 bases line up with TRBD2. This CDR3 spans 15 amino acids. From germline, CDR1 is LGHDT and CDR2 YNNKQL (reference sequence). V shed 4 bases, J shed 5 bases, and the junction held 2 bases outside the gene matches. Incomplete CDR3 DNA: TGTGCCAGCAGCTTGGACTGGGGGGGCCATGCTGAGCAGTTC. Residues: CASSLDWGGHAEQF. The full CDR3 sequence reads CASSLDWGGHAEQFF.

Of note for this clone: Gene names are the mouse ones. The read falls 1 residue short of the CDR3 end, and the missing part is taken from the germline J gene. The chain employs TRBV13-2 and TRBJ2-3, with D uncertain. V was clipped by 0 bases and J by 0 bases, with 5 bases between them. CDR1 is NNHNN, CDR2 SYGAGS, per germline (reference sequence). This CDR3 has 14 residues. CDR3 DNA, as far as it was read: TGTGCCAGCGGTGATGCACATAGTGCAGAAACGCTGTAT. As protein: CASGDAHSAETLY. In full, the CDR3 reads CASGDAHSAETLYF.

A word on this clone: Mouse gene names and germline throughout. The read finishes 1 residue shy of the CDR3 end, and the germline J gene is used to complete it. The V gene is TRBV5, the J gene TRBJ1-3; unclear D gene. Germline CDR1 and CDR2: LGHNA and YNLKQL (reference sequence). The CDR3 runs 14 residues. Trimming took 1 base from V and 4 from J, leaving 8 bases between them. The DNA read from the CDR3 is TGTGCCAGCAGCCAAGGGGGAGGAGGAAATACGCTCTAT. Translating it yields CASSQGGGGNTLY. In full, the CDR3 reads CASSQGGGGNTLYF.

In the case of this clone: The germline and genes are mouse ones. The CDR3 spells CASNPGQDQDTQYF. The part of the CDR3 DNA that was read is TGTGCCAGCAACCCGGGACAAGACCAAGACACCCAGTAC. This chain connects TRBV15 to TRBJ2-5; the D gene is possibly TRBD1 (6 bases). The read stops 1 residue short of the end of the CDR3; the missing end is completed from the germline J gene. CDR3 length: 14 amino acids. The V gene's germline CDR1 is SGHND and CDR2 FRSKSL. Deletions cut 7 bases from V and 1 base from J, with 12 bases between. Combining the CDR3 with reference TRBV15 and TRBJ2-5 gives the whole variable domain DAGVTQTPRHEVAEKGQTIILKCEPVSGHNDLFWYRQTKIQGLELLSYFRSKSLMEDGGAFKDRFKAEMLNSSFSTLKIQPTEPKDSAVYLCASNPGQDQDTQYFGPGTRLLVL.

Comments on this clone: The gene names given are mouse names. The read finishes 1 residue shy of the CDR3 end, and the germline J gene is used to complete it. This specimen includes other DNA sequences encoding the same CDR3. The rearrangement joins TRBV1 to TRBJ1-4; no clear D. Trimming took 1 base from V and 0 from J, leaving 6 bases between them. Germline CDR1 and CDR2: NSQYPW and LRSPGD (reference sequence). The CDR3 length is 15 residues. Incomplete CDR3 DNA: TGCACCTGCAGTGCAGGGGGATTTTCCAACGAAAGATTATTT. This translates into CTCSAGGFSNERLF. The complete CDR3 sequence is CTCSAGGFSNERLFF.

About this clone itself: Germline and genes: mouse. Coverage ceases 1 residue before the CDR3 finishes, and the germline J gene fills in the end. J is TRBJ2-4 and V is TRBV29; D is perhaps TRBD1 (5 bases). Between the trimmed V and J ends, which lost 4 bases and 6 bases, there was a span of 11 bases. This CDR3 is 13 amino acids long. Germline V CDR1 and CDR2: MSHET, SYDVDS. The sequenced CDR3 bases are TGTGCTAGCAGTTCAGGGAGAGAGAACACCTTGTAC. This codes for CASSSGRENTLY. The whole CDR3 protein reads CASSSGRENTLYF.